This is a list of T cell receptor beta chains from one sample in a study of blood T cell repertoires in COVID-19. The repertoire was sequenced with immunoSEQ multiplex PCR; TCRdb's copy has only in-frame clones and lacks some. The top ten clones hold about 4% of a sample with 110,000 to 150,000 clones, about 80% of them seen once. Input material: peripheral blood. These receptors all stem from a man aged 65-85 years who had recovered from COVID-19. CDR3s include the opening cysteine and the closing phenylalanine or tryptophan. Fields, in order: J gene, D gene, V gene, CDR3 protein. A D gene is named only where the DNA matches it firmly.

TRBJ2-1	-	TRBV29-1	CSVDGLLDNEQFF
TRBJ2-2	TRBD2	TRBV5-1	CAIKISGRAFPGELFF
TRBJ1-4	-	TRBV28	CASMHERTTKKLFF
TRBJ2-3	-	TRBV7-3	CASSLASLGEDTQYF
TRBJ2-7	TRBD2	TRBV2	CASSELAGVLGEQYF
TRBJ1-4	-	TRBV15	CATSETDTREEKLFF
TRBJ1-1	-	TRBV6-4	CASSDGHTNTEAFF
TRBJ2-7	-	TRBV4-1	CASSQEWRGWEQYF
TRBJ2-3	-	TRBV7-2	CASSFSTDTQYF
TRBJ2-5	TRBD1	TRBV4-1	CASKGQNQETQYF
TRBJ2-1	TRBD2	TRBV3-1/TRBV3-2	CASRRLAEAEQFF
TRBJ1-2	-	TRBV4-1	CASSQDMGASHGYTF
TRBJ1-2	-	TRBV5-5	CASSSQIWTRYYGYTF
TRBJ1-5	-	TRBV19	CASSIKGGELQPQHF
TRBJ1-4	TRBD1	TRBV28	CASTPGTGFEKLFF
TRBJ1-1	-	TRBV27	CASSLSGVTEAFF
TRBJ1-5	TRBD1	TRBV27	CASSLVWGQGVGNQPQHF
TRBJ2-3	TRBD2	TRBV14	CASSRLAGTDTQYF
TRBJ2-2	-	TRBV5-1	CASSPRTVANTGELFF
TRBJ1-2	TRBD1	TRBV29-1	CSAGPRGLYGYTF
TRBJ2-7	TRBD2	TRBV30	CAGQGKTSGDYEQYF
TRBJ2-2	TRBD2	TRBV30	CAWSSPRGALAGETGELFF